This TCR beta chain was captured in a study of blood T cell repertoires in COVID-19. V lost 8 bases and J 10 bases, leaving 18 bases between the germline ends. The CDR3 is 13 residues long. Germline V gene data show CDR1 as SNHLY and CDR2 as FYNNEI. Authors' methods: Amplification of reference gene primers was used by the study to estimate nucleated cell counts. Some clones are missing from TCRdb's copy, which holds only in-frame ones; the method was immunoSEQ multiplex PCR. D and trimming were read from the DNA, whereas the V and J calls and clone size are those reported in that table. The table has fewer than 150,000 clones, under 85% seen once.

Sequenced: peripheral blood. The chain has TRBV2 and TRBJ2-1, with D possibly being TRBD1 (5 bases). This TCR was recovered from a woman of 80 years or more in a cohort sampled during active or convalescent COVID-19. The CDR3 DNA reads as TGTGCCAGCCTCCTTGGTAGAAGGGGCGAGCAGTTCTTC. Its protein product is CASLLGRRGEQFF.